The 12 T cell receptor beta chains below all came from one sample that was sequenced in a study of T-cell memory formation after mild COVID-19. TCRdb redid the calling of the 5' RACE reads with MiXCR, one entry per CDR3 protein. The sample has 250,000 to 300,000 distinct CDR3 sequences, under 20% seen once. The specimen sequenced was PBMCs or a T cell subset sorted from them (not recorded which). The receptors stem from a man younger than 30 who had mild COVID-19 (a few samples of this study predate the infection). Cell type and time point are not known.

A few counts support this clonotype. The genes are TRBV28 and TRBJ1-6; unclear D gene. CDR1 and CDR2 (germline): MDHEN, SYDVKM. With 2 bases removed from V and 11 bases from J, the gap between germline ends came to 7 bases. The CDR3 runs to 12 residues. CDR3 sequence: CASSLQRTPLHF. Written as DNA, the CDR3 is TGTGCCAGCAGTTTACAGCGGACACCCCTCCACTTT.

The chain uses TRBV6-6 and TRBJ2-7; a possible D gene is TRBD1 (5 bases). CDR3 length: 14 residues. Germline V gene data show CDR1 as MNHNY and CDR2 as SVGAGI (reference sequence). V gave up 4 bases and J gave up 2 bases, with 12 bases separating them. The CDR3 protein is CASSSLQETYEQYV. The CDR3, as DNA: TGTGCCAGCAGTTCCTTACAGGAGACCTACGAGCAGTACGTC.

Only a few counts were recorded for this clonotype. The chain couples TRBV27 to TRBJ2-1, with TRBD2 identical over 8 bases. Unmatched junction bases numbered 7, after V lost 8 bases and J lost 1 base. The CDR3 sequence is 15 residues long. Germline V CDR1 and CDR2: MNHEY, SMNVEV (reference sequence). CDR3 coding DNA: TGTGCCAGCCGGTGGGAGCGGGGGTCCTACAATGAGCAGTTCTTC. Residues: CASRWERGSYNEQFF.

The gene calls are TRBV9 and TRBJ1-5; TRBD1 matches at 11 bases. The CDR3 covers 14 residues. V was clipped by 0 bases and J by 7 bases; unmatched bases: 0. The germline V gene has CDR1 SGDLS and CDR2 YYNGEE. The CDR3: CASSVGDRGQPQHF. CDR3 sequence (DNA): TGTGCCAGCAGCGTAGGGGACAGGGGGCAGCCCCAGCATTTT.

This clonotype has ten or more counts. The chain links TRBV20-1 to TRBJ1-1, with D uncertain. The V and J ends lost 2 bases and 4 bases respectively, with 8 bases between them. The germline CDR1 and CDR2 sequences are DFQATT and SNEGSKA (reference sequence). The CDR3 is 12 residues long. This CDR3 reads CSARLGFTEAFF. In DNA, the CDR3 is TGCAGTGCTAGACTAGGTTTCACTGAAGCTTTCTTT.

This clonotype was seen only a few times. The J gene is TRBJ2-3, the V gene TRBV6-5; the match to TRBD2 covers 8 bases. This CDR3 has 14 residues. J was trimmed by 6 bases and V by 3 bases; bases with no gene match: 5. CDR1 and CDR2 from the germline V gene are MNHEY and SVGAGI. The CDR3 coding sequence is TGTGCCAGCAGTTATACAGCGGGGGCGGATACGCAGTATTTT. It is translated as CASSYTAGADTQYF.

This clonotype has a handful of counts. The V gene is TRBV4-1, the J gene TRBJ1-6, with D hard to call. Germline V CDR1 and CDR2: MGHRA, YSYEKL. V gave up 2 bases and J gave up 8 bases, with 10 bases separating them. This CDR3 comprises 14 residues. DNA of the CDR3: TGCGCCAGCAGCCAACAAGGGTGGGATTCACCCCTCCACTTT. As protein: CASSQQGWDSPLHF.

The chain is built from TRBV4-1 and TRBJ2-7, with D unresolved. CDR1 and CDR2 from the germline V gene are MGHRA and YSYEKL. V lost 3 bases and J 5 bases, leaving 11 bases between the germline ends. This CDR3 is 13 amino acids long. The DNA for the CDR3 is TGCGCCAGCAGCCAGGTCCCCTACGACGAGCAGTACTTC. This codes for CASSQVPYDEQYF.

V gene TRBV13 combines with J gene TRBJ1-2; D is unresolved. The CDR3 has 13 amino acids. Trimming removed 4 bases at V and 8 bases at J, with 14 bases between. Germline V gene data show CDR1 as PRHDT and CDR2 as FYEKMQ (reference sequence). The CDR3 reads CASSSGLRRGYTF. The DNA of the CDR3 is TGTGCCAGCAGCTCCGGACTGCGCCGCGGCTACACCTTC.

V and J are TRBV21-1 and TRBJ2-7; TRBD1 was called by the table and not checked on the DNA. TRBV21-1 is a documented pseudogene. The CDR3 is made up of 14 amino acids. CDR3: CASSNETGAREHYV. CDR3 nucleotides: TGTGCCAGCAGCAATGAGACAGGGGCGCGGGAGCATTACGTC.

This clonotype was observed a few times. V usage is TRBV5-1 and J usage is TRBJ2-7; perhaps D is TRBD1 or TRBD2 (5 bases each). There are 13 residues in the CDR3. V lost 4 bases to trimming and J lost 3 bases, with 11 bases between them. Germline V gene sequence: CDR1 SGHRS, CDR2 YFSETQ. CDR3 nucleotide sequence: TGCGCCAGCAGCCCCGGGACCTTCTACGAGCAGTACTTC. Translating gives CASSPGTFYEQYF.

This clonotype was counted only a few times. The V call is TRBV7-8, the J call TRBJ2-1; weak D call: TRBD2 (6 bases). The ends were cut back, 5 bases at V and 3 bases at J, with 17 bases in the middle. Germline CDR1 is SGHVS and CDR2 is FQNEAQ. The CDR3 covers 16 residues. CDR3 nucleotides: TGTGCCAGCAGCCCCCGAGGGAGGCGTGGCTACAATGAGCAGTTCTTC. Translating gives CASSPRGRRGYNEQFF.